This T cell receptor (beta chain) derives from a study of cytomegalovirus exposure and HLA in healthy donors. This clone occurred once. This CDR3 is 15 amino acids long. Germline CDR1 is SGHNT and CDR2 is YYREEE (reference sequence). Trimming cost V 0 bases and J 7 bases; bases outside gene matches: 6. PCR involved 60 Vbeta and 13 Jbeta primers. The table came from immunoSEQ multiplex PCR; TCRdb's copy has only in-frame clones and leaves some out. The repertoire has roughly 190,000 clones, around 86% of them found once; the top ten carry approximately 6.3%. The material sequenced was PBMCs. The chain employs TRBV5-4 and TRBJ2-3; 9 nucleotides align to TRBD1. This TCR derives from a man aged 40-49 years in good health and CMV-seropositive. CDR3 coding DNA: TGTGCCAGCAGCTTGGGAACAGGGGGCATGAATACGCAGTATTTT. It is translated as CASSLGTGGMNTQYF.